This T cell receptor beta chain was captured by sequencing in a study of blood T cells in healthy people across ages. From germline, CDR1 is SQVTM and CDR2 ANQGSEA. This CDR3 contains 15 residues. The ends lost 3 bases at V and 0 bases at J; junction bases unmatched: 7. Together with a sample-barcoded 5' primer, a J-beta primer mix was included in a second PCR lasting about 6 to 11 cycles. TCRdb analysed the 5' RACE reads with MiXCR anew, one entry per CDR3 protein. The sample holds roughly 1,800,000 distinct CDR3 sequences, roughly 52% seen once. This receptor was obtained from a woman in her 40s in good health. Sample: blood. The V gene is TRBV29-1, the J gene TRBJ1-2; 7 bases map to TRBD1. CDR3 in DNA: TGCAGCGTTGAGAGGTCAGGGGGTTCTAACTATGGCTACACCTTC. It encodes CSVERSGGSNYGYTF.